What follows is one T cell receptor (beta chain) and its context. Its antigen is unidentified. The entry originates in a study of shared clonotypes between healthy human individuals. Notes on the study in general: Relative to their counterparts shared across all four donors, non-shared clonotypes exhibited diminished generation probabilities. Researchers found naive subsets generally carried larger estimated richness than memory subsets.

The assay ran at deep level. Here immunoSEQ multiplex PCR was the method, and the copy in TCRdb shows in-frame clones only, minus some. Of about 580,000 clones in the sample, roughly 98% were seen once. Naive CD8 cells comprised CD45RO-negative, CCR7-positively selected cells, excluding terminally differentiated effector memory CD45RA+ cells. The V and J ends lost 2 bases and 5 bases respectively, with 10 bases between them. Germline CDR1 SGHDN, CDR2 FVKESK. The CDR3 has 13 residues. The chain uses TRBV14 and TRBJ2-7; no clear D gene. Sequencing was carried out using naive CD8+ T cells sorted from blood. The receptor comes from a man younger than 45 in good health. Here the CDR3 DNA reads TGTGCCAGCAGCCAACGCCCCCCGGACGAGCAGTACTTC. Translating it yields CASSQRPPDEQYF. Full variable domain (missing parts from reference TRBV14 and TRBJ2-7): EAGVTQFPSHSVIEKGQTVTLRCDPISGHDNLYWYRRVMGKEIKFLLHFVKESKQDESGMPNNRFLAERTGGTYSTLKVQPAELEDSGVYFCASSQRPPDEQYFGPGTRLTVT.